Following are 11 T cell receptor beta chains from one sample sequenced in a study of T-cell memory formation after mild COVID-19. TCRdb re-called the 5' RACE reads with MiXCR, one entry per CDR3 protein. The table lists roughly 480,000 distinct CDR3 sequences, about 23% of them singletons, with around 12% in the top ten. Sequencing was performed on PBMCs or a T cell subset sorted from them (not recorded which). The receptors derive from an adult woman who had mild COVID-19 (a few samples of this study predate the infection). Cell type and time point are not known.

This sequence joins TRBV5-1 and TRBJ2-1; D is perhaps TRBD1 or TRBD2 (7 bases each). The length of the CDR3 is 16 residues. The germline gives CDR1 SGHRS, CDR2 YFSETQ. V shed 2 bases and J shed 4 bases, with 16 bases lying between them. This CDR3 is CASSFEAGQPYNEQFF. The CDR3 DNA follows: TGCGCCAGCAGCTTTGAAGCGGGACAGCCTTACAATGAGCAGTTCTTC.

The table lists this clonotype with a few counts. This chain connects TRBV20-1 to TRBJ2-1; 15 nucleotides agree with TRBD2. Germline assignment: CDR1 DFQATT and CDR2 SNEGSKA (reference sequence). This CDR3 has 17 residues. With 4 bases clipped from V and 9 bases from J, the junction kept 13 bases outside the gene matches. Here the CDR3 DNA reads TGCAGTGCTACCGGACTAGCGGGGGGGCCTGGCGATACTGAGCAGTTCTTC. This sequence encodes CSATGLAGGPGDTEQFF.

Regarding this clonotype: The junction and the germline gene differ at one end; a read error may be behind it. This chain joins TRBV7-9 and TRBJ2-1, with D maybe TRBD2 (6 bases). Germline CDR1 SEHNR, CDR2 FQNEAQ (reference sequence). This CDR3 spans 17 amino acids. CDR3 amino acids: CASSLVAASASYDEQFF. CDR3 nucleotides: TGTGCCAGCAGCTTAGTAGCGGCCTCCGCTTCCTACGATGAGCAGTTCTTC. Full variable domain (outside the CDR3, taken from reference TRBV7-9 and TRBJ2-1): DTGVSQNPRHKITKRGQNVTFRCDPISEHNRLYWYRQTLGQGPEFLTYFQNEAQLEKSRLLSDRFSAERPKGSFSTLEIQRTEQGDSAMYLCASSLVAASASYDEQFFGPGTRLTVL.

The rearrangement joins TRBV18 to TRBJ2-7; 11 bases are a match to TRBD1. This CDR3 is built from 15 residues. The V gene end was trimmed by 3 bases and the J gene end by 2 bases; junction bases not matched to a gene: 3. Germline assignment: CDR1 KGHSH and CDR2 LQKENI. The CDR3 reads CASSPGTGGPYEQYF. The CDR3 DNA sequence: TGTGCCAGCTCACCGGGGACAGGGGGGCCCTACGAGCAGTACTTC.

CDR3 nucleotide sequence: TGTGCCAGCAGCTTAGCACGGAGAGAGACCCAGTACTTC. Translating it yields CASSLARRETQYF. J is TRBJ2-5 and V is TRBV7-7; D is unclear. The CDR3 spans 13 residues. CDR1 is SSHAT and CDR2 is FNYEAQ in the germline V gene (reference sequence). Trimming stripped 0 bases from V and 4 bases from J, with 6 bases between.

This clonotype was recorded a few times. The chain recombines TRBV7-2 with TRBJ2-1; D possibly corresponds to TRBD2 (6 bases). Deletions cut 1 base from V and 4 bases from J, with 14 bases between. The CDR3 is 16 residues long. Looked up from germline, CDR1 is SGHTA and CDR2 is FQGNSA. CDR3 DNA: TGTGCCAGCAGCTTAGGAGGAGGGGCGGTATACAATGAGCAGTTCTTC. This gives the protein CASSLGGGAVYNEQFF.

This clonotype was seen ten or more times. CDR3 region: CASTPRRKGGDTIYF. The CDR3 DNA reads as TGTGCCAGCACCCCTCGAAGAAAGGGGGGTGACACCATATATTTT. The chain carries TRBV12-3 or TRBV12-4 and TRBJ1-3; maybe TRBD1 (6 bases). The V end lost 7 bases, the J end lost 8 bases, and 21 bases lay between the germline ends. CDR3 length: 15 residues.

J is TRBJ1-1 and V is TRBV11-3, with D maybe TRBD1 (5 bases). The CDR3 spans 13 residues. V was shortened by 0 bases and J by 7 bases, with 9 bases between the two germline ends. CDR1 and CDR2 from the germline V gene are SGHNT and YENEEA. CDR3 in amino acids: CASSLDRQGEAFF. The CDR3 DNA follows: TGTGCCAGCAGCTTAGATCGGCAGGGTGAAGCTTTCTTT.

Only a few counts were recorded for this clonotype. The V and J genes are TRBV18 and TRBJ2-2; no clear D. CDR3 length equals 13 residues. Looked up from germline, CDR1 is KGHSH and CDR2 is LQKENI. Trimming pared 4 bases from V and 3 bases from J, leaving 6 bases between. The CDR3 region is CASSRRDTGELFF. The CDR3 DNA follows: TGTGCCAGCTCACGACGGGACACCGGGGAGCTGTTTTTT.

CDR3 bases: TGTGCCAGCAGCTCTGCACCGGGACAGGGGCAATGGCGGAACACTGAAGCTTTCTTT. This codes for CASSSAPGQGQWRNTEAFF. The chain recombines TRBV7-6 with TRBJ1-1; the match to TRBD1 covers 10 bases. The CDR3 length is 19 residues. CDR1 is SGHVS and CDR2 is FNYEAQ in the germline V gene. J lost 1 base, V lost 4 bases, and 15 bases had no gene match.

This clonotype was seen a few times. The chain couples TRBV5-1 to TRBJ1-2; 8 positions agree with TRBD1. V lost 6 bases, J lost 5 bases, and 24 bases stayed unmatched. Germline lookup yields CDR1 SGHRS and CDR2 YFSETQ. The CDR3 extends over 19 amino acids. The CDR3 here is CASNLTPGQGKGAVYGYTF. DNA for the CDR3: TGCGCCAGCAACTTAACCCCTGGACAGGGAAAAGGTGCGGTTTATGGCTACACCTTC. Full variable domain (outside the CDR3, taken from reference TRBV5-1 and TRBJ1-2): KAGVTQTPRYLIKTRGQQVTLSCSPISGHRSVSWYQQTPGQGLQFLFEYFSETQRNKGNFPGRFSGRQFSNSRSEMNVSTLELGDSALYLCASNLTPGQGKGAVYGYTFGSGTRLTVV.